This entry concerns a single T cell receptor beta chain. Antigen specificity is unknown. Its ends do not fully match the called genes, so a read error is possible. This specimen belongs to a study of shared clonotypes between healthy human individuals. The germline gives CDR1 SSHAT, CDR2 FNYEAQ (reference sequence). CDR3 length: 13 residues. Naive CD8 cells lacked CD45RO, underwent positive selection for CCR7 and left out terminally differentiated effector memory CD45RA+ cells. Caucasian adults residing in Nashville, Tennessee made up all the donors. The test was conducted at deep level. The method was immunoSEQ multiplex PCR; TCRdb's version includes in-frame clones alone and lacks a portion of them. Altogether millions of clones are present, about 95% being singletons, with the ten largest covering about 1.1%. General observations from the study: Donors were few, which limited the genetic and exposure-history diversity represented. In this cohort, only blood was sampled, and tissue repertoires likely differ.

J is TRBJ2-7 and V is TRBV7-7; the D gene is possibly TRBD1 (5 bases). This TCR derives from a man younger than 35 in good health. Sequenced material: naive CD8+ T cells sorted from blood. DNA of the CDR3: TGTGCTAGCAGCTTGAAGCAGGGTTACGAGCAGTACTTC. Encoded protein: CASSLKQGYEQYF.